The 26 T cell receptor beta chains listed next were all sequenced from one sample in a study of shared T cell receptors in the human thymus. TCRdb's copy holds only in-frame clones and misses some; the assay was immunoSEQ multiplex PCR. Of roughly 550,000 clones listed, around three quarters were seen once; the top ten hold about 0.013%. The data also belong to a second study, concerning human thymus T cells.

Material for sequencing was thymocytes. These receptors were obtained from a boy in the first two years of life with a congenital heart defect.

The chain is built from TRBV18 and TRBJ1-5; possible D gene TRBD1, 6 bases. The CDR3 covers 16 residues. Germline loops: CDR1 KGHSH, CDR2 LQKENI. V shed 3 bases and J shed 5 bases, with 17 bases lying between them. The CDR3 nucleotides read TGTGCCAGCTCACCCCGCGGGAGCAGGGGCGATCAGCCCCAGCATTTT. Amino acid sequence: CASSPRGSRGDQPQHF.

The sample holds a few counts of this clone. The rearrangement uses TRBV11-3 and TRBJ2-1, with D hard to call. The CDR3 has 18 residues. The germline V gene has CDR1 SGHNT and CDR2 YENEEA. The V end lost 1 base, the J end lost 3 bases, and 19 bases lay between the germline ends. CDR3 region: CASSLGYSSGGNYNEQFF. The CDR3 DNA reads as TGTGCCAGCAGCTTAGGATATAGTAGTGGCGGAAACTACAATGAGCAGTTCTTC.

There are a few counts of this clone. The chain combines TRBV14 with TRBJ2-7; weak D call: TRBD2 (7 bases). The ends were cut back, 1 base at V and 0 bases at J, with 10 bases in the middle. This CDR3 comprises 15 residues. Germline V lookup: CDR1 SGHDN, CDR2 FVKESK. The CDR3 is CASSQGGGSSYEQYF. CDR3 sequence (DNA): TGTGCCAGCAGCCAAGGGGGGGGCAGCTCCTACGAGCAGTACTTC.

The CDR3 region is CASSLTGTTPYEQYF. In DNA, the CDR3 is TGCGCCAGCAGCTTAACCGGGACTACACCCTACGAGCAGTACTTC. V is TRBV5-1 and J is TRBJ2-7; 7 bases are shared with TRBD2. From germline, CDR1 is SGHRS and CDR2 YFSETQ. Trimming took 2 bases from V and 2 from J; bases not matched to a gene: 7. The CDR3 totals 15 residues.

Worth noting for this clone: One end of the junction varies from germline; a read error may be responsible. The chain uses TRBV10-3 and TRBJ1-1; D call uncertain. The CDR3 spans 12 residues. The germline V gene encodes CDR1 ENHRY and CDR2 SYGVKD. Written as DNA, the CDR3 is TGCGCCTCCGGCGGGGTGAACACTGAAGCTTTCTTT. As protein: CASGGVNTEAFF.

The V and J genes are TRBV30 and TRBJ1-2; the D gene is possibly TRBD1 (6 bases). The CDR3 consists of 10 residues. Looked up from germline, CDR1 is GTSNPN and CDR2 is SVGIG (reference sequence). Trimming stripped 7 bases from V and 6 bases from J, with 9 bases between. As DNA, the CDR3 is TGTGCCTTACAGGGCAATGGCTACACCTTC. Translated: CALQGNGYTF.

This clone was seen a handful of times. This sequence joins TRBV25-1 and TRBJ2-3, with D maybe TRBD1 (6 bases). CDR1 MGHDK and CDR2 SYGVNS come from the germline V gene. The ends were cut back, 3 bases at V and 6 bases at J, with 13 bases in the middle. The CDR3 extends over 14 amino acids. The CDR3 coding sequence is TGTGCCAGCAGTGACGACAGGTTCGGTGATACGCAGTATTTT. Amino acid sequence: CASSDDRFGDTQYF.

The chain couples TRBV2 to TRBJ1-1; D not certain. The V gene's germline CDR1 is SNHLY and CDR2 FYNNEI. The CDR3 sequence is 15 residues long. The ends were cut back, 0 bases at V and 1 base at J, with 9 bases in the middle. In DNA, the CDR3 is TGTGCCAGCAGTGAAGCGACACGCCCGAACACTGAAGCTTTCTTT. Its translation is CASSEATRPNTEAFF.

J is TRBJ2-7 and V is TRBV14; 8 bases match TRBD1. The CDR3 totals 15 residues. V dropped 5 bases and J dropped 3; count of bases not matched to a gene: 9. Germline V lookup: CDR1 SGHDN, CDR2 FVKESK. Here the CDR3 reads CASSGIRGPHYEQYF. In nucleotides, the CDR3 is TGTGCCAGCAGCGGGATCAGGGGGCCCCACTACGAGCAGTACTTC.

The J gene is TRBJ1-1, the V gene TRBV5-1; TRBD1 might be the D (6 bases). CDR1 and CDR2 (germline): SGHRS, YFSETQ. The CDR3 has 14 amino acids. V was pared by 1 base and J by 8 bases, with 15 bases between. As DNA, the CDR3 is TGCGCCAGCAGCTTGAGCCCTACAGGGCAGGAAGCTTTCTTT. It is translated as CASSLSPTGQEAFF.

The DNA for the CDR3 is TGTGCCAGCAGCCCGCAGGGGCGTGGGGCCAACGTCCTGACTTTC. Protein product: CASSPQGRGANVLTF. This chain joins TRBV5-4 and TRBJ2-6; D may be TRBD1 (6 bases). This CDR3 has 15 residues. V lost 4 bases to trimming and J lost 3 bases, with 11 bases between them. Germline V gene lookup returns CDR1 SGHNT and CDR2 YYREEE (reference sequence). Full variable domain (rest looked up from reference TRBV5-4 and TRBJ2-6): ETGVTQSPTHLIKTRGQQVTLRCSSQSGHNTVSWYQQALGQGPQFIFQYYREEENGRGNFPPRFSGLQFPNYSSELNVNALELDDSALYLCASSPQGRGANVLTFGAGSRLTVL.

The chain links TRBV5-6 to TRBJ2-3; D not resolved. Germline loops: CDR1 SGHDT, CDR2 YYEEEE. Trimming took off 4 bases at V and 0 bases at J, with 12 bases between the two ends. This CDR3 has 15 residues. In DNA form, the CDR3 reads TGTGCCAGCAGCCTCGCCAGGCTAAGCACAGATACGCAGTATTTT. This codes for CASSLARLSTDTQYF.

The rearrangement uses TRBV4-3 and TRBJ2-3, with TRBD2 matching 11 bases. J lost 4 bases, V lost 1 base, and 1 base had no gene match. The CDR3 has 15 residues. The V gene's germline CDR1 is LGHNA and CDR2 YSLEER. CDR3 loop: CASSQGLAGPDTQYF. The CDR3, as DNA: TGCGCCAGCAGCCAAGGACTAGCGGGACCAGATACGCAGTATTTT.

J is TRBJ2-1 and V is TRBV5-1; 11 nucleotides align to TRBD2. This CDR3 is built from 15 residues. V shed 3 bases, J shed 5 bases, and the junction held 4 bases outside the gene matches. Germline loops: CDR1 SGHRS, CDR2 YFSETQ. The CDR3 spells CASSSGTSGNNEQFF. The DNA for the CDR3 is TGCGCCAGCAGCTCCGGGACTAGCGGAAACAATGAGCAGTTCTTC.

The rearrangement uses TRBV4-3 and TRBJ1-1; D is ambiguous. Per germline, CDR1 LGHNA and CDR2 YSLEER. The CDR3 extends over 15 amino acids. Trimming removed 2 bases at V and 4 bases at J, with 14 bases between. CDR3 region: CASSQHGVAGTEAFF. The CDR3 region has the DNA TGCGCCAGCAGCCAACACGGGGTCGCGGGCACTGAAGCTTTCTTT.

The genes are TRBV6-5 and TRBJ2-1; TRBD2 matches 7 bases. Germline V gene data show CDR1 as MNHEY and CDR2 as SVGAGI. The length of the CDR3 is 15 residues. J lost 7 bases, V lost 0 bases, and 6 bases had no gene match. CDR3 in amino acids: CASSYSQREVNEQFF. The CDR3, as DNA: TGTGCCAGCAGTTACTCCCAGCGGGAAGTTAATGAGCAGTTCTTC.

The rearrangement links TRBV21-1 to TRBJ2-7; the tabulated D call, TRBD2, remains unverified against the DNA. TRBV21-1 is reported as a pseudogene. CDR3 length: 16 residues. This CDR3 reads CASTDRLAGSSYEQYF. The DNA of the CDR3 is TGTGCCAGCACCGATAGACTAGCGGGTAGCTCCTACGAGCAGTACTTC.

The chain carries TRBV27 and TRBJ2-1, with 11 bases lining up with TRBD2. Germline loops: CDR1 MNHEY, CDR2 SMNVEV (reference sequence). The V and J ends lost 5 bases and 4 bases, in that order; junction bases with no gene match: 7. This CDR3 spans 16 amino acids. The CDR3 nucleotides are TGTGCCAGCAGTCCTCCCCGGACTAGCGGGTACAATGAGCAGTTCTTC. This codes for CASSPPRTSGYNEQFF.

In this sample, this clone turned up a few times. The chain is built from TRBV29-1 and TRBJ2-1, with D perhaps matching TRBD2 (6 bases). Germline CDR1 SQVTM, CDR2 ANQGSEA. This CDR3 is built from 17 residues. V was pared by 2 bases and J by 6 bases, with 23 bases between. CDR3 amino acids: CSVEPPKEPRGSNEQFF. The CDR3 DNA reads TGCAGCGTTGAACCGCCGAAAGAGCCTCGGGGGTCCAATGAGCAGTTCTTC.

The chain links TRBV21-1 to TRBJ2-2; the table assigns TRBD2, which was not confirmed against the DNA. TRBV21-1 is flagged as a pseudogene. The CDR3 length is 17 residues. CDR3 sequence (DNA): TGTGCCAGCAGCCACCGGGGGGGGTGGGTTTGCACCGGGGAGCTGTTTTTT. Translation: CASSHRGGWVCTGELFF.

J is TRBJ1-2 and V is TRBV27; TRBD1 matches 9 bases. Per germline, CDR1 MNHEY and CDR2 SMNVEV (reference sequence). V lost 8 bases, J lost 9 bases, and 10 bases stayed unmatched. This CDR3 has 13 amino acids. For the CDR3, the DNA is TGTGCCAGCCAGGGGGACAGGGCGTCTCGCTACACCTTC. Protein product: CASQGDRASRYTF.

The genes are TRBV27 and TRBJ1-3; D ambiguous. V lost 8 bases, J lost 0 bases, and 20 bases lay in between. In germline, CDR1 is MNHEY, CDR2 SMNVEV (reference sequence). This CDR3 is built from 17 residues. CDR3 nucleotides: TGTGCCAGCGCATCCGGGATCCGTGGTCGCTCTGGAAACACCATATATTTT. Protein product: CASASGIRGRSGNTIYF.

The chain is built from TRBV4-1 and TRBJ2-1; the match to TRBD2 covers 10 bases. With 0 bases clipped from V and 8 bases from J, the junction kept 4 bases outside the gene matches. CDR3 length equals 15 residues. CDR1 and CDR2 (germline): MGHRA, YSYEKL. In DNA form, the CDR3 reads TGCGCCAGCAGCCAAGAAGCTAGCGGGAGACATGAGCAGTTCTTC. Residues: CASSQEASGRHEQFF.

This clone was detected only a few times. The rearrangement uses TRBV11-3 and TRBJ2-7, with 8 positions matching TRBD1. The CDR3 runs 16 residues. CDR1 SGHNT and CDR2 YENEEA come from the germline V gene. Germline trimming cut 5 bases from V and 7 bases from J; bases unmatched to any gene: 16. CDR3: CASSPKAGGRGREQYF. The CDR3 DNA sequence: TGTGCCAGCAGCCCGAAGGCGGGCGGCAGGGGGCGTGAGCAGTACTTC.

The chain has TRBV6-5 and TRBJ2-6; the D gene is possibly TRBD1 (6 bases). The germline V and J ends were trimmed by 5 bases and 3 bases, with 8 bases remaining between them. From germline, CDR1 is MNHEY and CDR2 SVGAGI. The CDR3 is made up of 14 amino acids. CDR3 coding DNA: TGTGCCAGCAGTGCAGGGGTTGGGGCCAACGTCCTGACTTTC. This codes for CASSAGVGANVLTF.

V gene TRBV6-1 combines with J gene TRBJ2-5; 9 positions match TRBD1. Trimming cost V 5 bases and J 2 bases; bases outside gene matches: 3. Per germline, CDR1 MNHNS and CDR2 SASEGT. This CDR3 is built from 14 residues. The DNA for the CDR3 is TGTGCCAGCAGTCCGGGACAGGGTCAAGAGACCCAGTACTTC. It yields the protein CASSPGQGQETQYF.